These T cell receptor beta chains were read from a single sample in a study of PD-1 blockade in classical Hodgkin lymphoma. The protocol was immunoSEQ multiplex PCR, while the TCRdb copy is restricted to in-frame clones and leaves out a portion. The top ten hold under 25% of the sample, which has tens of thousands of clones, about 70% seen once. The sequencing here drew on peripheral blood mononuclear cells (PBMCs), taken at baseline. Receptor source: a human donor with classical Hodgkin lymphoma. CDR3s include the opening cysteine and the closing phenylalanine or tryptophan. D genes are given only for firm matches. Clone size is not always given. Where it is, it says once, few, many or a class for expanded clones.

d_call	cdr3_length	v_call	j_call	clone_size	cdr3_nt	cdr3_aa
TRBD1	19	TRBV27	TRBJ2-6	NA	TGTGCCAGCAGTCGTCGACCGGGACAGGGGGCGCCTGGGGCCAACGTCCTGACTTTC	CASSRRPGQGAPGANVLTF
NA	11	TRBV19	TRBJ1-5	medium-sized	TGTGCCAGTAGTAGCCCCCCGGTCCAGCATTTT	CASSSPPVQHF
TRBD1	11	TRBV19	TRBJ2-1	NA	TGTGCCAGCACAGGGGGCGTTGAGCAGTTCTTC	CASTGGVEQFF
NA	15	TRBV18	TRBJ1-1	once	TGTGCCAGCTCGATCCACCTTGGGGCTGATACTGAAGCTTTCTTT	CASSIHLGADTEAFF
NA	14	TRBV11-2	TRBJ1-2	few	TGTGCCAGCAGCTTTTCGCCAGGGGCGTATGGCTACACCTTC	CASSFSPGAYGYTF
TRBD2	18	TRBV7-6	TRBJ2-3	NA	TGTGCCAGCAGCTTAGTTTTTGGGAGCGGGAGTAGCACAGATACGCAGTATTTT	CASSLVFGSGSSTDTQYF
TRBD2	15	TRBV9	TRBJ2-3	NA	TGTGCCAGCAGCGTATTTAGCGGGAGCACAGATACGCAGTATTTT	CASSVFSGSTDTQYF
NA	15	TRBV7-7	TRBJ2-5	once	TGTGCCAGCAGCTTAGGCGCAGGGGGGACAGAGACCCAGTACTTC	CASSLGAGGTETQYF
TRBD1	13	TRBV6-1	TRBJ2-7	once	TGTGCCAGCAGCCCGACAGGGGTCTACGAGCAGTACTTC	CASSPTGVYEQYF
NA	14	TRBV5-1	TRBJ2-3	NA	TGCGCCAGCACTGCCCGATCTAGCACAGATACGCAGTATTTT	CASTARSSTDTQYF
TRBD1	16	TRBV4-1	TRBJ1-2	NA	TGCGCCAGCAGCCAAGCCGGCCAGGGGGCGAACTATGGCTACACCTTC	CASSQAGQGANYGYTF
TRBD1	15	TRBV29-1	TRBJ1-1	NA	TGCAGCGTTCCAAAAGGGGGACAGCCGAACACTGAAGCTTTCTTT	CSVPKGGQPNTEAFF
NA	16	TRBV5-1	TRBJ1-3	NA	TGCGCCAGCAGCAATGACGGGATTGGCTCTGGAAACACCATATATTTT	CASSNDGIGSGNTIYF
NA	14	TRBV18	TRBJ2-2	once	TGTGCCAGCTCACCTATCCCGGACACCGGGGCGCTGTTTTTT	CASSPIPDTGALFF
TRBD2	17	TRBV7-8	TRBJ2-1	NA	TGTGCCAGCAGCCCGAGGACTAGCGGATTTACCTACAATGAGCAGTTCTTC	CASSPRTSGFTYNEQFF
NA	16	TRBV14	TRBJ2-1	NA	TGTGCCAGCAGCCGAAGGGGGACGCGCCTTTACAATGAGCAGTTCTTC	CASSRRGTRLYNEQFF
NA	13	TRBV2	TRBJ1-4	once	TGTGCCACCCTGGCCCAGCGACAGGAAAAACTGTTTTTT	CATLAQRQEKLFF
NA	13	TRBV5-1	TRBJ1-2	NA	TGCGCCAGCAGCGTTCAGGAGAACTATGGCTACACCTTC	CASSVQENYGYTF
NA	16	TRBV19	TRBJ1-5	NA	TGTGCCAGTAGTCCCATTGGGGGAGACGGCAATCAGCCCCAGCATTTT	CASSPIGGDGNQPQHF
TRBD2	14	TRBV7-3	TRBJ2-7	NA	TGTGCCAGCAGCTTAATAGGCGGGAGCGGCGAGCAGTACTTC	CASSLIGGSGEQYF
NA	14	TRBV7-9	TRBJ2-5	NA	TGTGCCAGCAGCTTACAGGGGCGGGGAGAGACCCAGTACTTC	CASSLQGRGETQYF
NA	14	TRBV30	TRBJ2-1	NA	TGTGCCTGGAGTGTACGTCAGGGTATCCATGAGCAGTTCTTC	CAWSVRQGIHEQFF
NA	13	TRBV9	TRBJ1-2	once	TGTGCCAGCAGCCCCAATAACAAGGTGGGCTACACCTTC	CASSPNNKVGYTF
NA	15	TRBV7-9	TRBJ2-7	NA	TGTGCCAGCAGCTTAGCCGGACTAACCTCCTACGAGCAGTACTTC	CASSLAGLTSYEQYF
NA	11	TRBV20-1	TRBJ2-1	NA	TGCAGCGCCTGGTCCTACAATGAGCAGTTCTTC	CSAWSYNEQFF
TRBD2	17	TRBV7-9	TRBJ2-1	medium-sized	TGTGCCAGCAGCCCAGACGGGGGGGCCAGCTCCTACAATGAGCAGTTCTTC	CASSPDGGASSYNEQFF
NA	18	TRBV5-6	TRBJ2-4	NA	TGTGCCAGCAGCTTGGAGGTATCGAGTTCCTTAGCCAAAAACATTCAGTACTTC	CASSLEVSSSLAKNIQYF
TRBD1	14	TRBV7-9	TRBJ1-2	NA	TGTGCCAGCAGCTTAGGACAGGGAAACTATGGCTACACCTTC	CASSLGQGNYGYTF
TRBD1	16	TRBV28	TRBJ1-5	NA	TGTGCCAGCAGTTCAGGGGGGTGGGAGCACGATCAGCCCCAGCATTTT	CASSSGGWEHDQPQHF
NA	12	TRBV7-2	TRBJ2-2	NA	TGTGCCTTTCGAGGTAACACCGGGGAGCTGTTTTTT	CAFRGNTGELFF
TRBD1	20	TRBV5-1	TRBJ2-4	NA	TGCGCCAGCAGCTCGGGCCTCTGGGGAGACAGGGCGAAGGGTGGAAACATTCAGTACTTC	CASSSGLWGDRAKGGNIQYF
NA	15	TRBV6-4	TRBJ2-2	few	TGTGCCAGCAGTGAACTAGCTGGCAACACCGGGGAGCTGTTTTTT	CASSELAGNTGELFF
NA	14	TRBV28	TRBJ1-5	once	TGTGCCAGCAGACCTCCCTTGGGGAGTCAGCCCCAGCATTTT	CASRPPLGSQPQHF
TRBD1	15	TRBV7-3	TRBJ2-1	NA	TGTGCCAGCAGCTTAATGGGACAGGGGTCCGCTACTCAGTTCTTC	CASSLMGQGSATQFF
TRBD2	14	TRBV7-2	TRBJ2-5	NA	TGTGCCAGCAGCTTAGGGCGCGGGAGGGAGACCCAGTACTTC	CASSLGRGRETQYF
TRBD2	13	TRBV7-9	TRBJ2-7	NA	TGTGCCAGCAGCTTATGGCCGGGAGGGGAGCAGTACTTC	CASSLWPGGEQYF
TRBD1	15	TRBV7-2	TRBJ2-1	NA	TGTGCCAGCAGCCACCGCGGGACAGGGGAATATGAGCAGTTCTTC	CASSHRGTGEYEQFF
NA	13	TRBV27	TRBJ1-1	NA	TGTGCCAGCAGTTTGATCTTGACGGCCGAAGCTTTCTTT	CASSLILTAEAFF
NA	11	TRBV11-2	TRBJ2-7	NA	TGTGCCAGCAGCCCTTCCTACGAGCAGTACTTC	CASSPSYEQYF
NA	14	TRBV28	TRBJ2-7	NA	TGTGCCAGCGCAAATATAGGGGTGGGCTACGAGCAGTACTTC	CASANIGVGYEQYF
NA	12	TRBV6-5	TRBJ2-1	NA	TGTGCCAGCAGAACCCTCAGGGATGAGCAGTTCTTC	CASRTLRDEQFF
TRBD1	12	TRBV6-5	TRBJ1-2	few	TGTGCCACCACAGACAGGGCGAATGGCTACACCTTC	CATTDRANGYTF
NA	16	TRBV4-3	TRBJ2-7	NA	TGCGCCAGCAGCCAAGACCGAGCGGGCGGCTCCTACGAGCAGTACTTC	CASSQDRAGGSYEQYF
NA	15	TRBV6-1	TRBJ1-2	NA	TGCGCCAGCAGCTACACACAGGGTGACAGTTATGGCTACACCTTC	CASSYTQGDSYGYTF
NA	14	TRBV7-9	TRBJ2-7	NA	TGTGCCAGCAGCTTAGCGTCGGCTACCTACGAGCAGTACTTC	CASSLASATYEQYF
TRBD1	15	TRBV5-5	TRBJ2-7	NA	TGTGCCAGCAGCTTGGGGAGACAGGGTACTTATGAGCAGTACTTC	CASSLGRQGTYEQYF
NA	15	TRBV14	TRBJ1-1	NA	TGTGCCAGCAGCCAAGGGGGGGGGCTGGCCACTGAAGCTTTCTTT	CASSQGGGLATEAFF
TRBD1	13	TRBV5-1	TRBJ2-5	once	TGCGCCAGCAGCTGGACAGGGGAAAAGACCCAGTACTTC	CASSWTGEKTQYF
NA	13	TRBV30	TRBJ1-5	NA	TGTGCCTGGAGTGGGAGAGGCAATCAGCCCCAGCATTTT	CAWSGRGNQPQHF
NA	14	TRBV5-4	TRBJ2-1	NA	TGTGCCAGCAGCTATGGGGGGACTGGCAATGAGCAGTTCTTC	CASSYGGTGNEQFF
NA	13	TRBV5-1	TRBJ2-5	NA	TGCGCCAGCAGCTTGGATTTACAAGAGACCCAGTACTTC	CASSLDLQETQYF
NA	14	TRBV28	TRBJ2-5	NA	TGTGCCAGCAGTTCTCCGGACAGACAAGAGACCCAGTACTTC	CASSSPDRQETQYF
NA	15	TRBV9	TRBJ2-3	once	TGTGCCAGCAGCGTGCGGCTAGCGAGCGCAGATACGCAGTATTTT	CASSVRLASADTQYF
NA	15	TRBV5-1	TRBJ2-5	NA	TGCGCCAGCAGCCTGGGGCCTGGGGGCGTGGGGACCCAGTACTTC	CASSLGPGGVGTQYF
NA	13	TRBV9	TRBJ2-7	NA	TGTGCCAGCAGCCCGACTTTGGACTACGAGCAGTACTTC	CASSPTLDYEQYF